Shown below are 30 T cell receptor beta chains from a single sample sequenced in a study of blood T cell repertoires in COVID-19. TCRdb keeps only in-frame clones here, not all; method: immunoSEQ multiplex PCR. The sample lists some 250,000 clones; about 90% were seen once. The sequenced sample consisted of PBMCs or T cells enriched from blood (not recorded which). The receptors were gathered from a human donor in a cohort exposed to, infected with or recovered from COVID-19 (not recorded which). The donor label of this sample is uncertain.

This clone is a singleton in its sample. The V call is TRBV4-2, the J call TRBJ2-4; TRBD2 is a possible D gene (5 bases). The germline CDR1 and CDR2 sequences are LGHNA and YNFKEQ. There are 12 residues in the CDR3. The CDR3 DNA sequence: TGTGAGAGCGAAGGACTGAAAAACATTCAGTACTTC. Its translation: CESEGLKNIQYF.

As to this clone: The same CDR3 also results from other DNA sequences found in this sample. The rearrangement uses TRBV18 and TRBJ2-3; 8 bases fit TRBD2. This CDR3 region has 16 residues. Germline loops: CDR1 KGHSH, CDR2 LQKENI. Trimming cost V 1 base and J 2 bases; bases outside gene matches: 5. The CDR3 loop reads CASSPLAGGYTDTQYF. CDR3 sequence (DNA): TGTGCCAGCTCACCACTGGCGGGGGGTTACACAGATACGCAGTATTTT.

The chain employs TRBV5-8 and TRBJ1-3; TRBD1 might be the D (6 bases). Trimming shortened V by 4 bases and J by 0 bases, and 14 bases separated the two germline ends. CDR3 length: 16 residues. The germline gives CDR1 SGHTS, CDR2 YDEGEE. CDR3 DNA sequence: TGTGCCAGCAGCCAGGGGAGCTGGAGCTCTGGAAACACCATATATTTT. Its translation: CASSQGSWSSGNTIYF.

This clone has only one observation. The chain's CDR3 is CARSLLVAGSTGELFF. The DNA of the CDR3 is TGTGCCAGAAGCTTGTTGGTAGCGGGGTCCACCGGGGAGCTGTTTTTT. V and J are TRBV5-3 and TRBJ2-2; 8 nucleotides align to TRBD2. Being an ORF, TRBV5-3 has a function that is uncertain. This CDR3 is 16 amino acids long. J lost 4 bases, V lost 1 base, and 6 bases had no gene match.

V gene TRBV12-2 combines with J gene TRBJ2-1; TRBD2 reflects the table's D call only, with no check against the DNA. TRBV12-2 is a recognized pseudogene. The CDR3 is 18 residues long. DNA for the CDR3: TGTGCAAGTCGCTTAACTTCGGGAGACCGCCAGGGAAATAATGAGCAGTTCTTC. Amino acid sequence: CASRLTSGDRQGNNEQFF.

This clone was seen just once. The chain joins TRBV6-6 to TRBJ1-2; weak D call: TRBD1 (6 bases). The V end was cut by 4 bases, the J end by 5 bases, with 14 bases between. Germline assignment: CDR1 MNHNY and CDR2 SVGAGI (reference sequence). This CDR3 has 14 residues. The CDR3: CASSSSGQLYGYTF. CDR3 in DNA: TGTGCCAGCAGTTCCTCCGGACAGTTGTATGGCTACACCTTC.

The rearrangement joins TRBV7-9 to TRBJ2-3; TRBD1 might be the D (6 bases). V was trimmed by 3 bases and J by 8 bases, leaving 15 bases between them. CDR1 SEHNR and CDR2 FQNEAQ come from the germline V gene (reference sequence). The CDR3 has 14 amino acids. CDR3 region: CASSLFRGLGTQYF. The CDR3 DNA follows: TGTGCCAGCAGCTTGTTCAGGGGCCTCGGTACGCAGTATTTT.

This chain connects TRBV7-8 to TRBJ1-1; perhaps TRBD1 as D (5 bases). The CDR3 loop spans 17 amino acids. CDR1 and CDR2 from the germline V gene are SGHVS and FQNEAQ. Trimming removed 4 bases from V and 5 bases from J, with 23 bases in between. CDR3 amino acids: CASSSTDGTWGRTEAFF. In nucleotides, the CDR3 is TGTGCCAGCAGCTCAACCGATGGAACATGGGGGAGGACTGAAGCTTTCTTT.

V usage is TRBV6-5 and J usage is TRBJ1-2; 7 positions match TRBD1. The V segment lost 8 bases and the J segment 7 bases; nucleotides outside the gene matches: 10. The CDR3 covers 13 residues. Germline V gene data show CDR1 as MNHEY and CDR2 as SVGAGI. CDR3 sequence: CASRRTGDLGYTF. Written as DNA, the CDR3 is TGTGCCAGCCGCCGGACAGGCGATCTTGGCTACACCTTC.

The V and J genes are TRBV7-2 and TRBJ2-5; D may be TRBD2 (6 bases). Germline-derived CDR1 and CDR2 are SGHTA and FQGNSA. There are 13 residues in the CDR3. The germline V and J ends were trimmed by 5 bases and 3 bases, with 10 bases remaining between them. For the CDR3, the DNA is TGTGCCAGCAGCCTGGGGACTGAAGAGACCCAGTACTTC. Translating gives CASSLGTEETQYF.

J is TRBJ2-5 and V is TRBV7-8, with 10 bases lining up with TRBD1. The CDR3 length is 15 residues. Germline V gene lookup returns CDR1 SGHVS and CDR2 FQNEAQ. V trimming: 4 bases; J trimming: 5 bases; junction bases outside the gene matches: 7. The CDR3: CASSSGQGTGETQYF. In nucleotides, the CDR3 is TGTGCCAGCAGCTCGGGACAGGGGACGGGGGAGACCCAGTACTTC.

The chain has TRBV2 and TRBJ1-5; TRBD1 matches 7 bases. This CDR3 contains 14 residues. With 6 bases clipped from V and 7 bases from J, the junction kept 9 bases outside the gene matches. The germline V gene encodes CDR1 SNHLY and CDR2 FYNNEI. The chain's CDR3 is CASSLGQVNQPQHF. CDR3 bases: TGTGCCAGCAGCCTCGGACAGGTGAACCAGCCCCAGCATTTT.

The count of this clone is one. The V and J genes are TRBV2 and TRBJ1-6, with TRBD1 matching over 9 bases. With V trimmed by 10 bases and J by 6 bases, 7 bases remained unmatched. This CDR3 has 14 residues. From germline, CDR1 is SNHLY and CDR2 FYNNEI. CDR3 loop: CATGGGQGNSPLHF. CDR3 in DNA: TGTGCCACTGGAGGGGGACAGGGTAATTCACCCCTCCACTTT.

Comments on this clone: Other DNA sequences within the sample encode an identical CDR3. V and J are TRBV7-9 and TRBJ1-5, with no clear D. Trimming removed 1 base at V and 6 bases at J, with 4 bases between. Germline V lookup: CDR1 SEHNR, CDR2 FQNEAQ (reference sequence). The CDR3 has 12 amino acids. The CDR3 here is CASSLGGQPQHF. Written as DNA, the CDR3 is TGTGCCAGCAGCTTAGGAGGTCAGCCCCAGCATTTT.

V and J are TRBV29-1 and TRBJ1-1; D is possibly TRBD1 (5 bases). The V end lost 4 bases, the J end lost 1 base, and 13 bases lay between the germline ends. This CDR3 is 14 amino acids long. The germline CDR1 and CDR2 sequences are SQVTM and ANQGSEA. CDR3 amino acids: CSVVGRLGNTEAFF. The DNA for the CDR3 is TGCAGCGTTGTGGGGCGCTTAGGGAACACTGAAGCTTTCTTT.

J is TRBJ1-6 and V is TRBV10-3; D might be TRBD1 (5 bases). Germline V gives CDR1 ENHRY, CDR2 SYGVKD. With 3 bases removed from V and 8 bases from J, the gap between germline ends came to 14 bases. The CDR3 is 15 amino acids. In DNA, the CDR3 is TGTGCCATCAGTGAAGGGGAGGGTATCGATTCACCCCTCCACTTT. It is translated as CAISEGEGIDSPLHF.

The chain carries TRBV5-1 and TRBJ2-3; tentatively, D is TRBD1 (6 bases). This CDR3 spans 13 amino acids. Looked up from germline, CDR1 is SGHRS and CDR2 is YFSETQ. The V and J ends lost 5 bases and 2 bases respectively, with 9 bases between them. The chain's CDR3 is CASRGASTDTQYF. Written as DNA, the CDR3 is TGCGCCAGCAGGGGGGCCTCCACAGATACGCAGTATTTT.

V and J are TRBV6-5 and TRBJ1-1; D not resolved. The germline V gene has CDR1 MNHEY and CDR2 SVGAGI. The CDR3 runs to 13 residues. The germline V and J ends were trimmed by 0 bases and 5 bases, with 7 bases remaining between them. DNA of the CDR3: TGTGCCAGCAGTTACTCTATGGAGACTGAAGCTTTCTTT. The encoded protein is CASSYSMETEAFF.

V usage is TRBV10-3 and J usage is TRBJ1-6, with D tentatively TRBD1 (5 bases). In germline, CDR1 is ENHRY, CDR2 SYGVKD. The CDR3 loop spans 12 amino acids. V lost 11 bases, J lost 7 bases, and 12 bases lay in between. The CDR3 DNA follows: TGTGCCTCCGACAGCGGGAATTCACCCCTCCACTTT. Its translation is CASDSGNSPLHF.

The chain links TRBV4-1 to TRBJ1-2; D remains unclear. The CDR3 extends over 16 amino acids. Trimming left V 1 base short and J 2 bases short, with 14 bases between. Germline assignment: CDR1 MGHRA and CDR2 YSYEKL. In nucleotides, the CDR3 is TGCGCCAGCAGCCAAGGAGTTGGGCGGGGAAACTATGGCTACACCTTC. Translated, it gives CASSQGVGRGNYGYTF.

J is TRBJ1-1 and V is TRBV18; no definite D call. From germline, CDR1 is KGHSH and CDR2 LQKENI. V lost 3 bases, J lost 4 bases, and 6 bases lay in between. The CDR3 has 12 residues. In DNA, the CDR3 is TGTGCCAGCTCACCCCCTTTCACTGAAGCTTTCTTT. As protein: CASSPPFTEAFF.

Here the CDR3 reads CASELSRDRGYNEQFF. The CDR3, as DNA: TGTGCCAGTGAACTTTCCCGGGACAGGGGGTACAATGAGCAGTTCTTC. The V and J genes are TRBV19 and TRBJ2-1; 11 positions match TRBD1. Germline V gives CDR1 LNHDA, CDR2 SQIVND (reference sequence). The V segment lost 8 bases and the J segment 4 bases; nucleotides outside the gene matches: 10. The CDR3 is made up of 16 amino acids. Full variable domain (rest looked up from reference TRBV19 and TRBJ2-1): DGGITQSPKYLFRKEGQNVTLSCEQNLNHDAMYWYRQDPGQGLRLIYYSQIVNDFQKGDIAEGYSVSREKKESFPLTVTSAQKNPTAFYLCASELSRDRGYNEQFFGPGTRLTVL.

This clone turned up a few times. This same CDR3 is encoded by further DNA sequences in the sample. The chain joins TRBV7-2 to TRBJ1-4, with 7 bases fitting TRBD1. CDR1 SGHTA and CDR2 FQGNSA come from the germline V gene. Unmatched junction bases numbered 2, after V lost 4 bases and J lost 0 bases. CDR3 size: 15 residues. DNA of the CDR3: TGTGCCAGCAGCTCTCAGGGGGCAACTAATGAAAAACTGTTTTTT. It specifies CASSSQGATNEKLFF.

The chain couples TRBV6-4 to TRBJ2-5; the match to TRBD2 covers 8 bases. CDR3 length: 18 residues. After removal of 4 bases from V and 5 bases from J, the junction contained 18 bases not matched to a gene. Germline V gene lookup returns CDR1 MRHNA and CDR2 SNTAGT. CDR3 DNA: TGTGCCAGCAGTGGATACCTTTCCGGGACTAGTATCCGGGAGACCCAGTACTTC. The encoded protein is CASSGYLSGTSIRETQYF.

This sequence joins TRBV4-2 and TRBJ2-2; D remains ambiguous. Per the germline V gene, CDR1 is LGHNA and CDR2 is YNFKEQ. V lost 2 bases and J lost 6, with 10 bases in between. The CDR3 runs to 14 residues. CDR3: CASSQPTIAGELFF. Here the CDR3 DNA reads TGTGCCAGCAGCCAACCTACGATCGCCGGGGAGCTGTTTTTT.

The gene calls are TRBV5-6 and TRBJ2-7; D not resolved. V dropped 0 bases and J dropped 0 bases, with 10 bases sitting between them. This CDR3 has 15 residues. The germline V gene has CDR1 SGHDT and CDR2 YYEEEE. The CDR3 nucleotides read TGTGCCAGCAGCTTGGGGGCAGTCAGCTCCTACGAGCAGTACTTC. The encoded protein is CASSLGAVSSYEQYF. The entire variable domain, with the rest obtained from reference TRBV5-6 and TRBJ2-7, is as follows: DAGVTQSPTHLIKTRGQQVTLRCSPKSGHDTVSWYQQALGQGPQFIFQYYEEEERQRGNFPDRFSGHQFPNYSSELNVNALLLGDSALYLCASSLGAVSSYEQYFGPGTRLTVT.

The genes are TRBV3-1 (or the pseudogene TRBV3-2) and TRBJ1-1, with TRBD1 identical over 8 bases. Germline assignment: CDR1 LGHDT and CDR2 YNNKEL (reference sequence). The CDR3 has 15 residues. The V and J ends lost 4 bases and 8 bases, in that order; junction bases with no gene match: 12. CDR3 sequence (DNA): TGTGCCAGCAGCCCCGATGGTAGGGCAGGGGGCGAAGCTTTCTTT. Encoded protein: CASSPDGRAGGEAFF.

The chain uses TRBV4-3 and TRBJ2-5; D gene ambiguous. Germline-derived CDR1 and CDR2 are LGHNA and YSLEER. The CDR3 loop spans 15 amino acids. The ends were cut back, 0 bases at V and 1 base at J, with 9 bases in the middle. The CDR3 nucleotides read TGCGCCAGCAGCCAAGAGGGCATCAGCCAAGAGACCCAGTACTTC. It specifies CASSQEGISQETQYF.

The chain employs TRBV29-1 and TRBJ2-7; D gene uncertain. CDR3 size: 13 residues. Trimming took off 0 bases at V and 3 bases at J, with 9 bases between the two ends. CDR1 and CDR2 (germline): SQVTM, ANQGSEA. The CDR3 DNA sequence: TGCAGCGTTGAAGATGCACACCGCTACGAGCAGTACTTC. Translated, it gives CSVEDAHRYEQYF.

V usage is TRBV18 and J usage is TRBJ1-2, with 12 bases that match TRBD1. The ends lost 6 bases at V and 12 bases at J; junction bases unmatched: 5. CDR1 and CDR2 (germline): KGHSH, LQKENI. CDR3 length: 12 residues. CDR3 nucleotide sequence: TGTGCCAGCTCCTCGGGACAGGGGGCGAACACCTTC. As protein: CASSSGQGANTF.